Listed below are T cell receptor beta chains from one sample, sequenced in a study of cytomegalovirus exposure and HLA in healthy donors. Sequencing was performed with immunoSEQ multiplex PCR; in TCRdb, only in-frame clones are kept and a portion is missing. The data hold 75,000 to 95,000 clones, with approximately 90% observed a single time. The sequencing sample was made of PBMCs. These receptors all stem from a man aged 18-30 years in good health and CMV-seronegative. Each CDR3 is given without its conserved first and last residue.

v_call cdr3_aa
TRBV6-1 ASRWTGDTGELF
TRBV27 ASSPKGTSVFYEQY
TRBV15 ATSNRDSLANYGYT
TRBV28 ASSFTGNYGYT
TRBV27 ASRPTGKNTEAF
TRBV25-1 ASSGRAGTGNTEAF
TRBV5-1 ASTSGLAGGREVTDTQY
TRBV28 ASRTGTGETGELF
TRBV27 ASSLKGLPVIYEQY
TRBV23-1 ASTERLAGELF
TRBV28 ASRIQGGPAPYEQY
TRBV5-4 ASSLRRGALNSPLH
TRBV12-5 ASALARAGSYNEQF
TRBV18 ASSLNLTGARDQPQH
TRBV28 AKQPSATWPQH
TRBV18 ASSPSFTSNTEAF
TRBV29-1 SAGLSQGLYEQY
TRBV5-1 ASSFSSEVAYEQY
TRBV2 ASKDILSYEQY
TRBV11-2 ASSPWTSLDNEQF
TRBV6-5 ASRRDRVMNTEAF
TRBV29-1 SFFSGSSYEQY
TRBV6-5 ASSTEGEAF
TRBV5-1 ASSFRDSYEQY
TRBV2 ASRPGLLSYNEQF
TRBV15 ATSRAFADSIAF
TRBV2 ASKFAGGGSTDTQY
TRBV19 ASSPPGMETGELF
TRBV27 ASRGSSYNEQF
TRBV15 ATSRDRVGEQY
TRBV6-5 ASSPGSSNQPQH
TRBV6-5 ASSYSGLQSEAF
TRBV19 ASSISLAGAIAGELF
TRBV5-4 ASSSKREGNNEQF
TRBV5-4 ASSLEVSLDTQY
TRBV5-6 ASSLERDSNTGELF
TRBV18 ASSPGREQY
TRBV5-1 ASSPWGGAQEQY
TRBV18 ASSSMTGTENEKLF
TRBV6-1 ASSEAAGGQYEQY
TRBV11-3 ASSLRFYNEQF
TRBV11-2 ASSLAVSEAF
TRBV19 ASSFGTREGGYT
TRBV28 ASTAAGQRPVTYYGYT
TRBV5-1 ASSPGLAGGGEQF
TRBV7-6 ASSLGGELNEQF
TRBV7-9 ASSPGIAGVAGNEQF